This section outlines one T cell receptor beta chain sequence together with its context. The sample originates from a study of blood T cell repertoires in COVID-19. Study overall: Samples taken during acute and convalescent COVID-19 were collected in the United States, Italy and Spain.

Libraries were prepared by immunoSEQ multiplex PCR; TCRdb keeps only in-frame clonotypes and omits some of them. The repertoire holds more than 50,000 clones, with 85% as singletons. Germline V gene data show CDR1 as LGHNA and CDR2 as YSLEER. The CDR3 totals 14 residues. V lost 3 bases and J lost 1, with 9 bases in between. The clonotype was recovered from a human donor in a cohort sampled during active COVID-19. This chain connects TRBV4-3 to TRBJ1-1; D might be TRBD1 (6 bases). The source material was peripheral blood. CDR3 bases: TGCGCCAGCAGCCAGCAACAGGGGAACACTGAAGCTTTCTTT. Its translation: CASSQQQGNTEAFF.